The entry below describes one T cell receptor beta chain. A multiplex PCR was run with 60 Vbeta primers and 13 Jbeta primers. Libraries were prepared by immunoSEQ multiplex PCR; TCRdb keeps only in-frame clonotypes and omits some of them. The sample has some 80,000 clones; around 76% are singletons. The V and J ends lost 6 bases and 1 base, in that order; junction bases with no gene match: 2. Germline V CDR1 and CDR2: SQVTM, ANQGSEA. CDR3 length: 12 residues. The sample is drawn from a study of cytomegalovirus exposure and HLA in healthy donors. The origin of this receptor is a young man in good health and CMV-seropositive. Sequencing was done on a sample of PBMCs. The chain carries TRBV29-1 and TRBJ1-2; TRBD1 agrees at 7 bases. CDR3 DNA sequence: TGCAGCGTGGCAGGGGGTAACTATGGCTACACCTTC. As protein: CSVAGGNYGYTF.